Presented here are 9 T cell receptor beta chains from one specimen sequenced in a study of blood T cell repertoires in COVID-19. Here immunoSEQ multiplex PCR was the method, and the copy in TCRdb shows in-frame clones only, minus some. Of over 200,000 clones in the sample, around 88% were seen once. The sequencing input was peripheral blood. Every receptor here comes from a woman aged 25 to 39 who had recovered from COVID-19.

The genes are TRBV30 and TRBJ2-1; 7 bases map to TRBD1. The CDR3 extends over 15 amino acids. The germline gives CDR1 GTSNPN, CDR2 SVGIG (reference sequence). With 3 bases clipped from V and 6 bases from J, the junction kept 11 bases outside the gene matches. The CDR3: CAWRSRDRVINEQFF. The CDR3 bases are TGTGCCTGGAGATCCCGGGACAGAGTAATCAATGAGCAGTTCTTC.

The J gene is TRBJ1-4, the V gene TRBV28, with D perhaps matching TRBD1 (5 bases). V lost 11 bases and J lost 0, with 16 bases in between. In germline, CDR1 is MDHEN, CDR2 SYDVKM. The CDR3 is 15 amino acids. CDR3 loop: CASGRVGATNEKLFF. Written as DNA, the CDR3 is TGTGCCTCAGGGAGGGTTGGCGCAACTAATGAAAAACTGTTTTTT.

In its sample, this clone was seen once. The V and J genes are TRBV10-2 and TRBJ1-1, with a tentative D call TRBD1 (6 bases). The CDR3 sequence is 14 residues long. The V end was cut by 3 bases, the J end by 4 bases, with 12 bases between. Germline CDR1 WSHSY, CDR2 SAAADI. CDR3 sequence (DNA): TGCGCCAGCAGTGAAGCAGGGGCGGGCACTGAAGCTTTCTTT. It is translated as CASSEAGAGTEAFF.

This clone appeared once. This sequence joins TRBV5-1 and TRBJ1-6, with TRBD1 matching over 9 bases. Germline V gene data show CDR1 as SGHRS and CDR2 as YFSETQ. V lost 2 bases, J lost 8 bases, and 5 bases stayed unmatched. There are 15 residues in the CDR3. CDR3 DNA sequence: TGCGCCAGCAGCTTTAGACAGGGGGGGGATTCACCCCTCCACTTT. Amino acid sequence: CASSFRQGGDSPLHF.

The chain recombines TRBV19 with TRBJ2-3; TRBD2 aligns across 11 bases. V dropped 7 bases and J dropped 5; count of bases not matched to a gene: 8. This CDR3 is built from 15 residues. Per the germline V gene, CDR1 is LNHDA and CDR2 is SQIVND (reference sequence). The chain's CDR3 is CASTPTSGVVDTQYF. The CDR3 DNA reads TGTGCCAGTACCCCGACTAGCGGGGTTGTAGATACGCAGTATTTT.

In this sample, this clone turned up once. The genes are TRBV13 and TRBJ1-6; D perhaps matches TRBD1 (6 bases). Trimming removed 4 bases at V and 9 bases at J, with 13 bases between. Germline V gene lookup returns CDR1 PRHDT and CDR2 FYEKMQ (reference sequence). There are 14 residues in the CDR3. The CDR3 protein is CASSSGQPGSPLHF. CDR3 coding DNA: TGTGCCAGCAGCTCCGGACAGCCTGGTTCACCCCTCCACTTT.

V gene TRBV27 combines with J gene TRBJ2-7, with D possibly matching TRBD2 (7 bases). The CDR3 is 14 residues long. Trimming removed 2 bases from V and 5 bases from J, with 13 bases in between. Per the germline V gene, CDR1 is MNHEY and CDR2 is SMNVEV (reference sequence). CDR3 DNA sequence: TGTGCCAGCAGTTTACGGGGGGCTCTCCACGAGCAGTACTTC. Its protein is CASSLRGALHEQYF.

V usage is TRBV7-7 and J usage is TRBJ2-2; the match to TRBD2 covers 7 bases. V shed 4 bases, J shed 7 bases, and the junction held 0 bases outside the gene matches. The germline V gene has CDR1 SSHAT and CDR2 FNYEAQ (reference sequence). CDR3 length: 12 amino acids. The CDR3 nucleotides read TGTGCCAGCAGCTGGGGGGGCGGGGAGCTGTTTTTT. Translating gives CASSWGGGELFF.

This chain joins TRBV6-6 and TRBJ1-2; 8 nucleotides line up with TRBD1. The CDR3 covers 14 residues. Germline CDR1 reads MNHNY; CDR2 reads SVGAGI (reference sequence). V dropped 5 bases and J dropped 2; count of bases not matched to a gene: 4. For the CDR3, the DNA is TGTGCCAGCAGTAAGACAGGGGCCAACTATGGCTACACCTTC. Translating gives CASSKTGANYGYTF.